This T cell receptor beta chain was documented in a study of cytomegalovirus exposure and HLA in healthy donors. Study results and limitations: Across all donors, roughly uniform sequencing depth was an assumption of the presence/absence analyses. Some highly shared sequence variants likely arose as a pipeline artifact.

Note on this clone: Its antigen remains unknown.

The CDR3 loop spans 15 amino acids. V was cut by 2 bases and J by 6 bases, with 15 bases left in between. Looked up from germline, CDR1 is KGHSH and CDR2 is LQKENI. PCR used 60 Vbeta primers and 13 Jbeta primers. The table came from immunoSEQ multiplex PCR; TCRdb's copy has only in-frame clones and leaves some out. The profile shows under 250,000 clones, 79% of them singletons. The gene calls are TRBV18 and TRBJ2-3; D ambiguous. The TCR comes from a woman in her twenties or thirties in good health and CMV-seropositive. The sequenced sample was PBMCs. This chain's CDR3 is CASSPRLEREDTQYF. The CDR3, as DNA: TGTGCCAGCTCACCAAGACTCGAGAGAGAGGATACGCAGTATTTT.